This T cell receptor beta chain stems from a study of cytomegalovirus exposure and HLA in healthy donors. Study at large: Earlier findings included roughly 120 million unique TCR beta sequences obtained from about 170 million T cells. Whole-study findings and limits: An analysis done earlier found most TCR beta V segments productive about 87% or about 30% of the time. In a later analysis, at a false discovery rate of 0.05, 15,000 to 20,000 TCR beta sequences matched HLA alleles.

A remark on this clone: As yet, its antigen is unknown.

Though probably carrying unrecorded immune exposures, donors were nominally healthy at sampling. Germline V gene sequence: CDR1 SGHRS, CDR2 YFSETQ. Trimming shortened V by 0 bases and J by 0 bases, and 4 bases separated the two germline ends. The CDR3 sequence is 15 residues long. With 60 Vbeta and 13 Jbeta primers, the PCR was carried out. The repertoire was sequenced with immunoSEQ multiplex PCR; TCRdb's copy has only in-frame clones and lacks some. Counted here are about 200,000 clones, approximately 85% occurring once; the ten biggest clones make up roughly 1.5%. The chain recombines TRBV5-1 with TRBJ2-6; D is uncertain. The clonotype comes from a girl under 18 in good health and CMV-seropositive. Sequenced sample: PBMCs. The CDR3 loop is CASSLDLSGANVLTF. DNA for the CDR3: TGCGCCAGCAGCTTGGATCTCTCTGGGGCCAACGTCCTGACTTTC.